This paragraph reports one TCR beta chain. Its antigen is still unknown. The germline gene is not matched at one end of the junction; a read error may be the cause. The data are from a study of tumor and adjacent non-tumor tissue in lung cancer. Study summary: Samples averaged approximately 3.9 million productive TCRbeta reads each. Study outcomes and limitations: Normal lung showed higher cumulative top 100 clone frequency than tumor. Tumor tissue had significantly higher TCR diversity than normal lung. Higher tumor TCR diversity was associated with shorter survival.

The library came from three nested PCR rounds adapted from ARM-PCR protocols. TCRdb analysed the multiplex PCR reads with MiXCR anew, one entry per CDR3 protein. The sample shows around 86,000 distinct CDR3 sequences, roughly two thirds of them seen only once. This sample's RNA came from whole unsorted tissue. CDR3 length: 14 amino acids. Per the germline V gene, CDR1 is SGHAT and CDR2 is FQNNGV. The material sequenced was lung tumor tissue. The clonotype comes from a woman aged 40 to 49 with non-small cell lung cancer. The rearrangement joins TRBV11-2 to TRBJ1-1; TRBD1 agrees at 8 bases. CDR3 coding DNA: TGTACCAGTAGCCCCGACAGGGGAGGCTCTGAAGCTTTCTTT. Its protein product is CTSSPDRGGSEAFF.